The 15 T cell receptor beta chains below were found in one sample sequenced in a study of OX40 agonist ivuxolimab in advanced cancers. Library preparation was by the immunoSEQ multiplex PCR assay. Sourced from immuneACCESS, this table was stored by TCRdb with only in-frame sequences that have V and J called. A share of the clones is absent; for the studies checked, an unresolved V gene accounts for under half, and the remainder has no known explanation. The sample includes about 58,000 clones, with 75% to 85% observed a single time. The ten most abundant clones make up 0.7% to 0.8% of the sample. Source: CD4+ or CD8+ T cells sorted from blood, taken in a trial of the OX40 agonist ivuxolimab. These receptor sequences come from an adult with an advanced solid tumor such as melanoma, head and neck, liver or kidney cancer.

The chain recombines TRBV27 with TRBJ2-3; no clear D gene. Looked up from germline, CDR1 is MNHEY and CDR2 is SMNVEV (reference sequence). V was trimmed by 2 bases and J by 0 bases, leaving 9 bases between them. The CDR3 totals 15 residues. The CDR3 coding sequence is TGTGCCAGCAGTTTAATAGGGTCTAGCACAGATACGCAGTATTTT. Its protein product is CASSLIGSSTDTQYF.

This chain joins TRBV5-1 and TRBJ1-4; the match to TRBD1 covers 10 bases. Germline CDR1 SGHRS, CDR2 YFSETQ. Germline trimming cut 4 bases from V and 7 bases from J; bases unmatched to any gene: 1. This CDR3 is 13 amino acids long. CDR3 sequence (DNA): TGCGCCAGCAGCAGACAGGGGGCTGAAAAACTGTTTTTT. As protein: CASSRQGAEKLFF.

The V gene is TRBV6-1, the J gene TRBJ2-7; 9 nucleotides match TRBD2. Germline loops: CDR1 MNHNS, CDR2 SASEGT. The CDR3 covers 13 residues. The V segment lost 7 bases and the J segment 7 bases; nucleotides outside the gene matches: 8. The CDR3 region is CASTLRLAGEQYF. The CDR3 bases are TGTGCCAGCACCCTAAGGCTAGCGGGGGAGCAGTACTTC.

This clone was seen only once. The chain recombines TRBV19 with TRBJ1-5; D possibly corresponds to TRBD1 (6 bases). The CDR3 length is 15 residues. Germline V CDR1 and CDR2: LNHDA, SQIVND (reference sequence). Trimming removed 4 bases from V and 5 bases from J, with 15 bases in between. Written as DNA, the CDR3 is TGTGCCAGTAGTAATGGTATAGGGGGGGATCAGCCCCAGCATTTT. Its protein is CASSNGIGGDQPQHF.

The V call is TRBV5-1, the J call TRBJ2-7; 8 bases line up with TRBD1. The V and J ends lost 6 bases and 0 bases, in that order; junction bases with no gene match: 8. Germline assignment: CDR1 SGHRS and CDR2 YFSETQ. This CDR3 is built from 15 residues. In DNA, the CDR3 is TGCGCCAGCAACAACCGGGACAGGAGCTCCTACGAGCAGTACTTC. Its translation is CASNNRDRSSYEQYF.

The rearrangement links TRBV6-5 to TRBJ2-3; 11 bases align to TRBD1. The CDR3 runs 15 residues. Unmatched junction bases numbered 2, after V lost 2 bases and J lost 4 bases. CDR1 is MNHEY and CDR2 is SVGAGI in the germline V gene. In nucleotides, the CDR3 is TGTGCCAGCAGTTACGGGACAGGGGGGGCAGATACGCAGTATTTT. Amino acids: CASSYGTGGADTQYF.

The J gene is TRBJ1-2, the V gene TRBV2; D ambiguous. CDR1 SNHLY and CDR2 FYNNEI come from the germline V gene. CDR3 length equals 14 residues. V was pared by 5 bases and J by 4 bases, with 14 bases between. Here the CDR3 reads CASSNRRDSYGYTF. The DNA of the CDR3 is TGTGCCAGCAGTAACCGTCGGGATAGCTATGGCTACACCTTC.

The chain links TRBV18 to TRBJ1-1; 7 bases line up with TRBD1. This CDR3 has 15 amino acids. Trimming took 3 bases from V and 4 from J; bases not matched to a gene: 8. Germline values: CDR1 KGHSH, CDR2 LQKENI. CDR3 nucleotide sequence: TGTGCCAGCTCACCCCGAGGGACAGAATCCACTGAAGCTTTCTTT. Translated: CASSPRGTESTEAFF.

V and J are TRBV19 and TRBJ2-5; D is uncertain. In germline, CDR1 is LNHDA, CDR2 SQIVND (reference sequence). The CDR3 consists of 14 residues. V lost 1 base to trimming and J lost 5 bases, with 11 bases between them. CDR3 DNA sequence: TGTGCCAGTAGTATAGGCCGGGTGGGGGAGACCCAGTACTTC. Translated, it gives CASSIGRVGETQYF.

The chain couples TRBV5-5 to TRBJ2-7, with a weak D call TRBD1 (6 bases). Germline CDR1 SGHKS, CDR2 YYEKEE (reference sequence). The CDR3 is 15 residues long. The V end was cut by 0 bases, the J end by 4 bases, with 14 bases between. CDR3 amino acids: CASSLGRGYLYEQYF. The DNA of the CDR3 is TGTGCCAGCAGCTTGGGCAGGGGTTACCTGTACGAGCAGTACTTC.

The chain has TRBV2 and TRBJ1-1; D is undetermined. The germline V gene encodes CDR1 SNHLY and CDR2 FYNNEI. CDR3 length equals 13 residues. V was clipped by 5 bases and J by 4 bases, with 11 bases between them. CDR3 in DNA: TGTGCCAGCAGTAAGGACGTTGGCACTGAAGCTTTCTTT. Translation gives CASSKDVGTEAFF.

The CDR3 bases are TGTGCCAGCAGCTTTACTAACCGGGACAGGGCTCAAGGCTACACCTTC. Translated, it gives CASSFTNRDRAQGYTF. V is TRBV5-8 and J is TRBJ1-2; 9 nucleotides agree with TRBD1. Germline-derived CDR1 and CDR2 are SGHTS and YDEGEE. Trimming at V came to 2 bases and at J to 8 bases, leaving 13 bases not matched to a gene. The CDR3 covers 16 residues.

In nucleotides, the CDR3 is TGTGCCAGCAGCGCGACAGGGAGTAGCAATCAGCCCCAGCATTTT. Translation: CASSATGSSNQPQHF. The rearrangement uses TRBV6-5 and TRBJ1-5; 7 bases agree with TRBD1. The CDR3 is 15 amino acids. Per the germline V gene, CDR1 is MNHEY and CDR2 is SVGAGI. V dropped 6 bases and J dropped 0; count of bases not matched to a gene: 5.

As to this clone: One end of the junction varies from germline; a read error may be responsible. This CDR3 is also generated by other DNA sequences in the sample. V gene TRBV19 combines with J gene TRBJ2-5, with D maybe TRBD1 (6 bases). Germline V gene lookup returns CDR1 LNHDA and CDR2 SQIVND (reference sequence). The CDR3 length is 14 residues. For the CDR3, the DNA is TGTGCCAGTAGTGTCGGGACAAAACAAGAAACCCAGTACTTC. It specifies CASSVGTKQETQYF.

The rearrangement uses TRBV16 and TRBJ1-2; D remains ambiguous. Trimming cost V 1 base and J 3 bases, with 6 bases left between them. The CDR3 is made up of 13 amino acids. CDR1 KGHSY and CDR2 FQNENV come from the germline V gene. DNA for the CDR3: TGTGCCAGCAGCCAATTAACAGACTATGGCTACACCTTC. Its protein product is CASSQLTDYGYTF.